The source of this T cell receptor (beta chain) is a study of early T cells in non-severe SARS-CoV-2 infection. Study overall: RNA in bulk from unsorted whole blood was sequenced, and chains were unpaired. The study, taken as a whole, reports: Matches to VDJdb favored anti-spike CD8 responses and missed private and CD4 specificities.

This clonotype is termed medium-sized (0.01 to 0.1%). Its target is unknown. The protocol attached unique molecular identifiers to individual cDNA molecules. TCRdb re-called the 5' RACE reads with MiXCR, one entry per CDR3 protein. The table shows roughly 17,000 distinct CDR3 sequences, with approximately 5.4% occurring only once. Sequenced material: whole blood, taken at baseline. The TCR sequence derives from an adult who was a healthcare worker with PCR-confirmed SARS-CoV-2 infection or an uninfected control (not recorded which).

The CDR3 DNA follows: TGTGCCAGCAGCGTAGTCGGGGGAGATCAGCCCCAGCATTTT. It is translated as CASSVVGGDQPQHF. This chain joins TRBV7-8 and TRBJ1-5, with D perhaps matching TRBD1 (5 bases). Germline CDR1 is SGHVS and CDR2 is FQNEAQ. The CDR3 contains 14 residues. V was clipped by 5 bases and J by 5 bases, with 13 bases between them.